These T cell receptor beta chains were read from a single sample in a study of control samples from healthy donors and cancer patients. The table came from immunoSEQ multiplex PCR; TCRdb's copy has only in-frame clones and leaves some out. The profile shows approximately 98,000 clones, roughly four fifths of them singletons. What was sequenced was blood. The receptors originated from a man aged 18-30 years in good health. Both conserved end residues are part of each CDR3. D genes are given only for firm matches. A row's size may be missing; if present it is once, few, many or a size class.

d_gene: -
v_gene: TRBV7-6
j_gene: TRBJ2-2
abundance: -
CDR3aa: CASSLGRTYTGELFF
CDR3nt: TGTGCCAGCAGCTTAGGGCGGACTTACACCGGGGAGCTGTTTTTT

d_gene: TRBD2
v_gene: TRBV6-2/TRBV6-3
j_gene: TRBJ2-3
abundance: -
CDR3aa: CASSIAGASTDTQYF
CDR3nt: TGTGCCAGCAGCATAGCGGGGGCATCCACAGATACGCAGTATTTT

d_gene: -
v_gene: TRBV20-1
j_gene: TRBJ2-7
abundance: -
CDR3aa: CSARTTYEQYF
CDR3nt: TGCAGTGCTAGGACTACCTACGAGCAGTACTTC

d_gene: -
v_gene: TRBV2
j_gene: TRBJ1-6
abundance: -
CDR3aa: CASILREEDSPLHF
CDR3nt: TGTGCCAGCATCCTAAGGGAAGAAGATTCACCCCTCCACTTT

d_gene: TRBD2
v_gene: TRBV4-1
j_gene: TRBJ2-3
abundance: few
CDR3aa: CASSQDPGTSGGRPDTQYF
CDR3nt: TGCGCCAGCAGCCAAGATCCCGGGACTAGCGGGGGACGGCCAGATACGCAGTATTTT

d_gene: TRBD1
v_gene: TRBV11-2
j_gene: TRBJ2-7
abundance: -
CDR3aa: CASSLEGTGAYEQYF
CDR3nt: TGTGCCAGCAGCTTAGAGGGGACAGGGGCCTACGAGCAGTACTTC

d_gene: -
v_gene: TRBV13
j_gene: TRBJ2-5
abundance: -
CDR3aa: CASSLSGRQETQYF
CDR3nt: TGTGCCAGCAGCTTATCTGGCAGACAAGAGACCCAGTACTTC

d_gene: TRBD1
v_gene: TRBV28
j_gene: TRBJ2-2
abundance: -
CDR3aa: CASSFRTGDYGELFF
CDR3nt: TGTGCCAGCAGTTTCAGGACAGGCGATTACGGGGAGCTGTTTTTT

d_gene: -
v_gene: TRBV9
j_gene: TRBJ1-6
abundance: -
CDR3aa: CASSVGQILDSPLHF
CDR3nt: TGTGCCAGCAGCGTAGGGCAAATACTGGATTCACCCCTCCACTTT

d_gene: -
v_gene: TRBV7-9
j_gene: TRBJ2-7
abundance: -
CDR3aa: CASSLGSYEQYF
CDR3nt: TGTGCCAGCAGCTTGGGATCCTACGAGCAGTACTTC

d_gene: TRBD2
v_gene: TRBV5-1
j_gene: TRBJ2-3
abundance: -
CDR3aa: CASSSRTSVSTDTQYF
CDR3nt: TGCGCCAGCAGCTCCCGGACTAGCGTCAGCACAGATACGCAGTATTTT

d_gene: -
v_gene: TRBV3-1/TRBV3-2
j_gene: TRBJ1-3
abundance: -
CDR3aa: CASSPSLQLSGNTIYF
CDR3nt: TGTGCCAGCAGCCCGAGTCTACAGCTCTCTGGAAACACCATATATTTT

d_gene: TRBD1
v_gene: TRBV2
j_gene: TRBJ1-2
abundance: -
CDR3aa: CASSPTGSGNYGYTF
CDR3nt: TGTGCCAGCAGCCCGACAGGGAGTGGGAACTATGGCTACACCTTC

d_gene: -
v_gene: TRBV5-6
j_gene: TRBJ2-3
abundance: -
CDR3aa: CASSLGGDTQYF
CDR3nt: TGTGCCAGCAGCTTGGGCGGAGATACGCAGTATTTT

d_gene: -
v_gene: TRBV24-1
j_gene: TRBJ1-2
abundance: -
CDR3aa: CATRGRDSGRGYGYTF
CDR3nt: TGTGCCACCAGGGGACGTGACAGCGGAAGGGGCTATGGCTACACCTTC

d_gene: -
v_gene: TRBV7-2
j_gene: TRBJ1-1
abundance: once
CDR3aa: CASSLAFGNLNTEAFF
CDR3nt: TGTGCCAGCAGCTTAGCTTTCGGGAATTTGAACACTGAAGCTTTCTTT

d_gene: -
v_gene: TRBV5-1
j_gene: TRBJ1-1
abundance: -
CDR3aa: CASSQRLRVNTEAFF
CDR3nt: TGCGCCAGCAGCCAGAGACTGAGGGTGAACACTGAAGCTTTCTTT

d_gene: -
v_gene: TRBV15
j_gene: TRBJ2-2
abundance: -
CDR3aa: CATSRDGTTGRRTGELFF
CDR3nt: TGTGCCACCAGCAGAGATGGTACCACAGGGAGGAGAACCGGGGAGCTGTTTTTT

d_gene: TRBD1
v_gene: TRBV6-5
j_gene: TRBJ1-4
abundance: few
CDR3aa: CASSRDRDEKLFF
CDR3nt: TGTGCCAGCAGCCGGGACAGGGATGAAAAACTGTTTTTT

d_gene: TRBD2
v_gene: TRBV19
j_gene: TRBJ2-3
abundance: -
CDR3aa: CASSGREGDTQYF
CDR3nt: TGTGCCAGTAGTGGCAGGGAGGGAGATACGCAGTATTTT

d_gene: -
v_gene: TRBV11-2
j_gene: TRBJ2-1
abundance: once
CDR3aa: CASSLQSQGLGGEQFF
CDR3nt: TGTGCCAGCAGCTTACAGTCCCAGGGTTTGGGGGGTGAGCAGTTCTTC

d_gene: -
v_gene: TRBV4-1
j_gene: TRBJ1-1
abundance: once
CDR3aa: CASSQQGGPDTVRTEAFF
CDR3nt: TGCGCCAGCAGCCAACAAGGGGGTCCGGACACGGTGAGGACTGAAGCTTTCTTT

d_gene: -
v_gene: TRBV18
j_gene: TRBJ1-1
abundance: -
CDR3aa: CASSPRMQGQAFF
CDR3nt: TGTGCCAGCTCACCGAGAATGCAGGGGCAAGCTTTCTTT

d_gene: TRBD1
v_gene: TRBV20-1
j_gene: TRBJ1-3
abundance: -
CDR3aa: CSASWDRGNTIYF
CDR3nt: TGCAGTGCTAGTTGGGACAGAGGAAACACCATATATTTT

d_gene: TRBD1
v_gene: TRBV29-1
j_gene: TRBJ2-1
abundance: -
CDR3aa: CSVEDPDRGGSEQFF
CDR3nt: TGCAGCGTTGAAGATCCGGACAGGGGAGGATCTGAGCAGTTCTTC

d_gene: -
v_gene: TRBV19
j_gene: TRBJ1-4
abundance: -
CDR3aa: CASSIQGANEKLFF
CDR3nt: TGTGCCAGTAGTATACAGGGAGCTAATGAAAAACTGTTTTTT

d_gene: -
v_gene: TRBV2
j_gene: TRBJ1-5
abundance: -
CDR3aa: CASSPRGQSNQPQHF
CDR3nt: TGTGCCAGCAGTCCTAGGGGTCAGAGCAATCAGCCCCAGCATTTT

d_gene: TRBD1
v_gene: TRBV3-1/TRBV3-2
j_gene: TRBJ1-2
abundance: -
CDR3aa: CASSQARGTGKDGYTF
CDR3nt: TGTGCCAGCAGCCAAGCGAGAGGGACAGGGAAGGATGGCTACACCTTC

d_gene: -
v_gene: TRBV6-2/TRBV6-3
j_gene: TRBJ2-5
abundance: once
CDR3aa: CASSYSTGVRETQYF
CDR3nt: TGTGCCAGCAGTTACTCAACCGGGGTCCGGGAGACCCAGTACTTC

d_gene: -
v_gene: TRBV7-9
j_gene: TRBJ2-3
abundance: -
CDR3aa: CASMPRVTDTQYF
CDR3nt: TGTGCCAGCATGCCCAGGGTCACAGATACGCAGTATTTT

d_gene: -
v_gene: TRBV27
j_gene: TRBJ2-6
abundance: few
CDR3aa: CASSPLSPSVSGANVLTF
CDR3nt: TGTGCCAGCAGTCCCCTATCGCCCAGCGTCTCCGGGGCCAACGTCCTGACTTTC

d_gene: TRBD1
v_gene: TRBV7-2
j_gene: TRBJ1-2
abundance: -
CDR3aa: CASSLEGQGYGYTF
CDR3nt: TGTGCCAGCAGCTTAGAGGGACAGGGCTATGGCTACACCTTC

d_gene: -
v_gene: TRBV4-1
j_gene: TRBJ1-2
abundance: -
CDR3aa: CASSQAEASYGYTF
CDR3nt: TGCGCCAGCAGCCAAGCTGAGGCCAGCTATGGCTACACCTTC

d_gene: -
v_gene: TRBV7-6
j_gene: TRBJ2-2
abundance: -
CDR3aa: CASSLGWEGLRTGELFF
CDR3nt: TGTGCCAGCAGCTTAGGTTGGGAAGGGCTTCGCACCGGGGAGCTGTTTTTT

d_gene: -
v_gene: TRBV5-4
j_gene: TRBJ1-1
abundance: once
CDR3aa: CASSRLMNTEAFF
CDR3nt: TGTGCCAGCAGCCGCCTCATGAACACTGAAGCTTTCTTT

d_gene: -
v_gene: TRBV5-1
j_gene: TRBJ1-1
abundance: -
CDR3aa: CASTPGTANTEAFF
CDR3nt: TGCGCCAGCACCCCGGGGACGGCGAACACTGAAGCTTTCTTT

d_gene: TRBD1
v_gene: TRBV2
j_gene: TRBJ2-2
abundance: -
CDR3aa: CASLGQANTGELFF
CDR3nt: TGTGCCAGCCTGGGACAGGCGAACACCGGGGAGCTGTTTTTT

d_gene: -
v_gene: TRBV7-2
j_gene: TRBJ2-5
abundance: once
CDR3aa: CASSLTGRQETQYF
CDR3nt: TGTGCCAGCAGCTTAACGGGTCGCCAAGAGACCCAGTACTTC

d_gene: -
v_gene: TRBV15
j_gene: TRBJ1-6
abundance: once
CDR3aa: CATSRDGGLRGSPLHF
CDR3nt: TGCGCCACCAGCAGAGATGGAGGGTTAAGGGGTTCACCCCTCCACTTT

d_gene: TRBD1
v_gene: TRBV28
j_gene: TRBJ1-1
abundance: -
CDR3aa: CASIQQGTEAFF
CDR3nt: TGTGCCAGCATCCAACAGGGGACTGAAGCTTTCTTT

d_gene: -
v_gene: TRBV6-1
j_gene: TRBJ1-2
abundance: -
CDR3aa: CASSEFGVVTSLNYGYTF
CDR3nt: TGTGCCAGCAGTGAATTTGGAGTCGTGACCTCGCTTAACTATGGCTACACCTTC

d_gene: -
v_gene: TRBV7-8
j_gene: TRBJ2-1
abundance: -
CDR3aa: CASTKAESPYNEQFF
CDR3nt: TGTGCCAGCACTAAGGCAGAAAGTCCCTACAATGAGCAGTTCTTC

d_gene: TRBD2
v_gene: TRBV19
j_gene: TRBJ2-2
abundance: -
CDR3aa: CASSMQAGGWIGELFF
CDR3nt: TGTGCCAGTAGTATGCAAGCGGGGGGATGGATCGGGGAGCTGTTTTTT

d_gene: -
v_gene: TRBV5-6
j_gene: TRBJ1-1
abundance: few
CDR3aa: CASTPSRDTEAFF
CDR3nt: TGTGCCAGCACTCCTTCCAGGGACACTGAAGCTTTCTTT

d_gene: TRBD1
v_gene: TRBV5-1
j_gene: TRBJ1-1
abundance: -
CDR3aa: CASSRGQGSTEAFF
CDR3nt: TGCGCCAGCAGCAGGGGACAGGGAAGCACTGAAGCTTTCTTT

d_gene: -
v_gene: TRBV5-6
j_gene: TRBJ1-2
abundance: -
CDR3aa: CASSSPDRRDFGYGYTF
CDR3nt: TGTGCCAGCAGCTCCCCAGATCGTCGTGACTTTGGCTATGGCTACACCTTC